This is a list of T cell receptor beta chains from one sample in a study of T cells after yellow fever vaccination. TCRdb re-called the 5' RACE reads with MiXCR, one entry per CDR3 protein. The sample holds 400,000 or so distinct CDR3 sequences, around 20% seen once. Here the sequenced sample was PBMCs, taken before the yellow fever booster vaccination. The receptors derive from a man aged 18 to 35 who received the YFV17D yellow fever vaccine. Both conserved end residues are part of each CDR3. Fields, in order: clone size, J gene, V gene, D gene, CDR3 protein, CDR3 DNA. D genes are given only for firm matches. Clone sizes are given selectively: once, few, many, or a class where the clone is expanded.

>few|TRBJ2-2|TRBV9|.
CASSVEVGANTGELFF
TGTGCCAGCAGCGTAGAGGTGGGGGCGAACACCGGGGAGCTGTTTTTT
>.|TRBJ2-5|TRBV27|TRBD1
CASSPWTDRQQETQYF
TGTGCCAGCAGCCCGTGGACGGACAGGCAACAAGAGACCCAGTACTTC
>few|TRBJ2-1|TRBV10-3|.
CAISIVLIGSNNEQFF
TGTGCCATCAGTATTGTTCTAATTGGCTCAAACAATGAGCAGTTCTTC
>.|TRBJ2-3|TRBV7-9|.
CASSLVRVQGYTQYF
TGTGCCAGCAGCTTAGTCCGGGTCCAGGGATATACGCAGTATTTT
>.|TRBJ2-1|TRBV20-1|.
CSARDSPVYEQFF
TGCAGTGCTAGAGATTCGCCTGTGTATGAGCAGTTCTTC
>few|TRBJ2-1|TRBV3-1|.
CASSQDPPAGASNEQFF
TGTGCCAGCAGCCAAGATCCCCCTGCGGGGGCAAGCAATGAGCAGTTCTTC
>few|TRBJ2-2|TRBV6-5|TRBD2
CASPGEGGELFF
TGTGCCAGCCCGGGGGAGGGCGGGGAGCTGTTTTTT
>few|TRBJ2-7|TRBV4-1|TRBD1
CASSQRLQGEPYEQYF
TGCGCCAGCAGTCAAAGACTACAGGGGGAGCCCTACGAGCAGTACTTC
>few|TRBJ2-3|TRBV7-3|TRBD2
CASSPLGLAGGGDTQYF
TGTGCCAGCAGCCCACTCGGACTAGCGGGGGGTGGAGATACGCAGTATTTT
>few|TRBJ2-5|TRBV6-2/TRBV6-3|.
CASTEIPGGQETQYF
TGTGCCAGCACCGAGATCCCCGGGGGACAAGAGACCCAGTACTTC
>few|TRBJ1-4|TRBV20-1|.
CSASREGEKLFF
TGCAGTGCTAGTCGAGAAGGTGAAAAACTGTTTTTT
>.|TRBJ2-5|TRBV28|.
CASSIPGARTQYF
TGTGCCAGCAGTATACCGGGCGCCCGGACCCAGTACTTC
>few|TRBJ1-4|TRBV20-1|.
CSARTALDRVNEKLFF
TGCAGTGCTAGAACCGCGTTGGACCGGGTTAATGAAAAACTGTTTTTT
>many|TRBJ2-2|TRBV4-3|.
CASSYGGGRNTGELFF
TGCGCCAGCAGCTACGGAGGGGGGAGGAACACCGGGGAGCTGTTTTTT
>few|TRBJ1-4|TRBV7-2|.
CASSLVGTNEKLFF
TGTGCCAGCAGCTTAGTTGGGACTAATGAAAAACTGTTTTTT
>few|TRBJ1-2|TRBV6-5|TRBD1
CASSNTGGYGYTF
TGTGCCAGCAGTAATACAGGGGGGTATGGCTACACCTTC
>.|TRBJ2-5|TRBV6-2/TRBV6-3|TRBD1
CASRPDREQETQYF
TGTGCCAGCAGACCTGACAGGGAACAAGAGACCCAGTACTTC
>.|TRBJ2-1|TRBV20-1|.
CSAQPGALYNEQFF
TGCAGTGCTCAACCCGGGGCACTCTACAATGAGCAGTTCTTC
>.|TRBJ1-5|TRBV2|.
CASSEATFSNQPQHF
TGTGCCAGCAGTGAGGCAACATTTAGCAATCAGCCCCAGCATTTT
>many|TRBJ1-1|TRBV6-5|.
CASRNGQNTEAFF
TGTGCCAGCAGAAACGGACAGAACACTGAAGCTTTCTTT
>.|TRBJ2-3|TRBV9|.
CASSVVATTDTQYF
TGTGCCAGCAGCGTAGTGGCTACCACAGATACGCAGTATTTT
>few|TRBJ2-1|TRBV4-3|TRBD2
CASSHLTGRGGIGEQFF
TGCGCCAGCAGCCACCTTACCGGGAGGGGAGGGATCGGTGAGCAGTTCTTC
>many|TRBJ1-5|TRBV7-8|TRBD1
CASSLGTGAVSNQPQHF
TGTGCCAGCAGCCTCGGGACAGGGGCGGTTAGCAATCAGCCCCAGCATTTT
>few|TRBJ1-2|TRBV18|.
CASSPTGGAALIYDGYTF
TGTGCCAGCTCACCAACCGGCGGGGCAGCCCTGATATACGATGGCTACACCTTC